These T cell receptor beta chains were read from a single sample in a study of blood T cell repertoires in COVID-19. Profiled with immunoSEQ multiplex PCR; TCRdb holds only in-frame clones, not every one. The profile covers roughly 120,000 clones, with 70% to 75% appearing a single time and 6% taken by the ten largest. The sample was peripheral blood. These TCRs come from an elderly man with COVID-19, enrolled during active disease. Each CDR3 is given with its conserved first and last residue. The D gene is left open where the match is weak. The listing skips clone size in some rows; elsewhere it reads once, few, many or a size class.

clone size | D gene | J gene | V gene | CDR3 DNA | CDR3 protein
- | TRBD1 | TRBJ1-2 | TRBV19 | TGTGCCAGTAGTTCCCTGACAGGGTTGGATGGCTACACCTTC | CASSSLTGLDGYTF
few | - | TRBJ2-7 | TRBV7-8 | TGTGCCAGCAGCCAAAGGACTCTTCACGAGCAGTACTTC | CASSQRTLHEQYF
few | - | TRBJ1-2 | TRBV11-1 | TGTGCCAGCAGCCGAACAGGGTTCGATGGCTACACCTTC | CASSRTGFDGYTF
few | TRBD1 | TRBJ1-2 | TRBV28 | TGTGCCAGCAGTTTGACCGGGACAGGGGGAGGAATCGGCTATGGCTACACCTTC | CASSLTGTGGGIGYGYTF
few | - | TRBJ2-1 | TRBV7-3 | TGTGCCAGCAGCTTAACGGCGGGCTTAGATAATGAGCAGTTCTTC | CASSLTAGLDNEQFF
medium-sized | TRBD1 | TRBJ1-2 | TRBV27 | TGTGCCAGCAGGACAGGGAGTGATTCGGGCTATGGCTACACCTTC | CASRTGSDSGYGYTF
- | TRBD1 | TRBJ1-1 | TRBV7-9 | TGTGCCAGCAGCTTACGGCAGGGGGAGAACACTGAAGCTTTCTTT | CASSLRQGENTEAFF
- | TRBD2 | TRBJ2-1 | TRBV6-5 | TGTGCCAGCACTAGCGGGAGTAGCAATGAGCAGTTCTTC | CASTSGSSNEQFF
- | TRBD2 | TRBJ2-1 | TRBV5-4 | TGTGCCAGCAGCGAACCCGGGACTAGCGGTTCCGTTATTCAGTTCTTC | CASSEPGTSGSVIQFF
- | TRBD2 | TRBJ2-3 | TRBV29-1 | TGCAGCGGCGGGGGGGGTCGGGCAGATACGCAGTATTTT | CSGGGGRADTQYF
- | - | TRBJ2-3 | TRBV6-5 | TGTGCCAGCAGGTGGATTTCACAGGTGACAGATACGCAGTATTTT | CASRWISQVTDTQYF
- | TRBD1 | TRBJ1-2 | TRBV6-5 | TGTGCCAGCAGAGCGACAGGGTCCAACTATGGCTACACCTTC | CASRATGSNYGYTF
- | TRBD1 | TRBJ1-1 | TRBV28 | TGTGCCAGCAGTTCGACAGGGGGGGAGGGGGACACTGAAGCTTTCTTT | CASSSTGGEGDTEAFF
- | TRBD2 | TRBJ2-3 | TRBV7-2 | TGTGCCAGCAGCTTAGTAGCGGGAGGGGCCACAGATACGCAGTATTTT | CASSLVAGGATDTQYF
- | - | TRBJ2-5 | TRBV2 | TGTGCCAGCACGTGGACAGAGAAAGAGACCCAGTACTTC | CASTWTEKETQYF
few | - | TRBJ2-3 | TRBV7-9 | TGTGCCAGCACTATGCCCCCGAGCGGAGCCAGCACAGATACGCAGTATTTT | CASTMPPSGASTDTQYF
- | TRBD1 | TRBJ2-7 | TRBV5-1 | TGCGCCAGCAGCCTCGGACAGGGGTTGCGAGAGCAGTACTTC | CASSLGQGLREQYF
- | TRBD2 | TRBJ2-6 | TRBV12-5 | TGTGCTAGTGGTTTGGCCAGCGGGAGTACTGGGGCCAACGTCCTGACTTTC | CASGLASGSTGANVLTF
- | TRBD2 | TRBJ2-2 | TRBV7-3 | TGTGCCAGCAGCTTAAGTGGCGGGAGTGTGGAGCTGTTTTTT | CASSLSGGSVELFF
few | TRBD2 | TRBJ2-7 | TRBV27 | TGTGCCAGCAGTCACGGGACTAGCGGGTCCTACGAGCAGTACTTC | CASSHGTSGSYEQYF
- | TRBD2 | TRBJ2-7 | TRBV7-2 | TGTGCCAGCAGCCCTAGCGGGTACTCCTACGAGCAGTACTTC | CASSPSGYSYEQYF
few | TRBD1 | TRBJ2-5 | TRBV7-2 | TGTGCCAGCAGCTTAGAGGGACAGGGGAGTGGGACCCAGTACTTC | CASSLEGQGSGTQYF
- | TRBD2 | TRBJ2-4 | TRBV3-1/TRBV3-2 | TGTGCCAGCAGCCCCTTCTTAGCGGGACTGGGAAACATTCAGTACTTC | CASSPFLAGLGNIQYF
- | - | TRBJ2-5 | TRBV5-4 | TGTGCCAGCAGCTTGGGGGCGCTTCAAGAGACCCAGTACTTC | CASSLGALQETQYF
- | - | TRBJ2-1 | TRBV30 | TGTGCCTGGAGTGTCGGGCAGGGGGGATACAATGAGCAGTTCTTC | CAWSVGQGGYNEQFF
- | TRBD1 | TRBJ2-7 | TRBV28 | TGTGCCAGCCAAACACAGGGGGCTCGGGACGAGCAGTACTTC | CASQTQGARDEQYF
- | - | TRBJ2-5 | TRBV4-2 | TGTGCCAGCAGCCCGGACTTTAGCCCCCAAGAGACCCAGTACTTC | CASSPDFSPQETQYF
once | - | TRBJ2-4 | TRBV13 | TGTGCCAGCAGCCTCGGACTTACCAAAAACATTCAGTACTTC | CASSLGLTKNIQYF
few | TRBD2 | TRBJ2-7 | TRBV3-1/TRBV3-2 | TGTGCCAGCAGCCATACGAGCGGGACCTACGAGCAGTACTTC | CASSHTSGTYEQYF
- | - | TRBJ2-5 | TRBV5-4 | TGTGCCAGCAGCGTACTGACAGGAGTCCAAGAGACCCAGTACTTC | CASSVLTGVQETQYF
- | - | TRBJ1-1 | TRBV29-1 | TGCAGCGTTGCGGGGGAGAACACTGAAGCTTTCTTT | CSVAGENTEAFF
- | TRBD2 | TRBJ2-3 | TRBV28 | TGTGCCAGCAGTTTTTTGACTAGCGGGAGGAGCACAGATACGCAGTATTTT | CASSFLTSGRSTDTQYF
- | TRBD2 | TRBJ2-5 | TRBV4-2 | TGTGCCAGCAGCCACCGACTAGCGATGCTTCAAGAGACCCAGTACTTC | CASSHRLAMLQETQYF
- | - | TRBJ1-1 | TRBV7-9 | TGTGCCAGCAGCTTAGGACTAACGAACAGAGACACTGAAGCTTTCTTT | CASSLGLTNRDTEAFF
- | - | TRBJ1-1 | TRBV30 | TGTGCCTGGAGTGTAACCCCGGGACAAAACACTGAAGCTTTCTTT | CAWSVTPGQNTEAFF
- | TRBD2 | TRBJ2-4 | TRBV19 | TGTGCCAGTAGTACCGGACTAGCGGGAGTGTTGTGGGGCAAAAACATTCAGTACTTC | CASSTGLAGVLWGKNIQYF
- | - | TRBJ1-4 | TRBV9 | TGTGCCAGCACCAAACACGAAGTTGCAACTAATGAAAAACTGTTTTTT | CASTKHEVATNEKLFF
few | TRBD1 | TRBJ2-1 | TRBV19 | TGTGCCAGTAGTATCGGACAGGGTCGGTACGAGCAGTTCTTC | CASSIGQGRYEQFF
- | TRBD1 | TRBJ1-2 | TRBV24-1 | TGTGCCACCAGTTCTTCCGGGACAGGGGGCCGTGGCTACACCTTC | CATSSSGTGGRGYTF
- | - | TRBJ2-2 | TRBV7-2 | TGTGCCAGCAGCTTAGGGGGCAGAACCGGGGAGCTGTTTTTT | CASSLGGRTGELFF
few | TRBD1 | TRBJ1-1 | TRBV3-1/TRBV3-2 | TGTGCCAGCAGCCAAGTATTAGGGGGCTTCGTTCTGGAAGCTTTCTTT | CASSQVLGGFVLEAFF
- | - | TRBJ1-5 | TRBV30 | TGTGCCTGGAGTGCTTCTCGGGGGGCCTATAGCAATCAGCCCCAGCATTTT | CAWSASRGAYSNQPQHF
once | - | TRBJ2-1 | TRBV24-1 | TGTGCCACCAGTGAGGGCTACCCGACTACTGAGCAGTTCTTC | CATSEGYPTTEQFF
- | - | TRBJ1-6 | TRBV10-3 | TGTGCCATCAGTGAGGGGACTGAGTATAATTCACCCCTCCACTTT | CAISEGTEYNSPLHF
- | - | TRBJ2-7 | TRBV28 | TGTGCCAGCAGTTTTGAGGTCCAGGGAGGTGAGCAGTACTTC | CASSFEVQGGEQYF